The next 8 T cell receptor beta chains were all read from a single sample in a study of identifying expanded T cells in peripheral blood (dated by TCRdb to about 2019). Library method: the immunoSEQ multiplex PCR assay. What TCRdb holds here is the immuneACCESS table cut down to in-frame rearrangements. Part of the clones is not present; checked against another copy, under half of the missing clones reflect an unresolved V gene, and the others are unexplained. This sample comprises about 120,000 clones, approximately 84% of them detected only once. Clones ranked in the top ten supply roughly 3.3% of the sample. Sequenced input: blood. The receptors come from a person aged 18 to 69 in good health.

This chain connects TRBV6-1 to TRBJ1-5; no clear D gene. The germline CDR1 and CDR2 sequences are MNHNS and SASEGT. The V gene lost 2 bases and the J gene lost 0 bases, with 11 bases spanning the gap. This CDR3 region has 16 residues. The CDR3 nucleotides read TGTGCCAGCAGTGAACTAGCACCTCTTAGCAATCAGCCCCAGCATTTT. This encodes CASSELAPLSNQPQHF.

This chain joins TRBV9 and TRBJ1-4, with unresolved D. The CDR3 contains 15 residues. Germline V lookup: CDR1 SGDLS, CDR2 YYNGEE. Trimming stripped 4 bases from V and 1 base from J, with 11 bases between. Written as DNA, the CDR3 is TGTGCCAGCAGCTCAAGGGTGGTAACTAATGAAAAACTGTTTTTT. This codes for CASSSRVVTNEKLFF.

The chain couples TRBV6-5 to TRBJ2-6; TRBD2 is a possible D gene (5 bases). V lost 6 bases and J 4 bases, leaving 7 bases between the germline ends. Germline CDR1 MNHEY, CDR2 SVGAGI. The CDR3 is 13 residues long. Here the CDR3 DNA reads TGTGCCAGCAGCTCGGGAGGGGCCAACGTCCTGACTTTC. Translating gives CASSSGGANVLTF.

This clone has only one observation. The chain joins TRBV4-1 to TRBJ1-2; D gene ambiguous. Germline lookup yields CDR1 MGHRA and CDR2 YSYEKL. The CDR3 covers 14 residues. V was pared by 4 bases and J by 0 bases, with 9 bases between. The CDR3 protein is CASSRTAANYGYTF. The CDR3 DNA is TGCGCCAGCAGCCGAACAGCAGCTAACTATGGCTACACCTTC.

V and J are TRBV5-1 and TRBJ2-2; D is unresolved. This CDR3 region has 15 residues. Trimming stripped 4 bases from V and 4 bases from J, with 14 bases between. Germline CDR1 reads SGHRS; CDR2 reads YFSETQ. CDR3 nucleotides: TGCGCCAGCAGCCTACGGATGACACCCACCGGGGAGCTGTTTTTT. Encoded protein: CASSLRMTPTGELFF.

The CDR3: CSVKGAGGETQYF. In nucleotides, the CDR3 is TGCAGCGTCAAGGGGGCCGGCGGAGAGACCCAGTACTTC. The gene calls are TRBV29-1 and TRBJ2-5; 7 bases align to TRBD1. The CDR3 spans 13 residues. The V gene end was trimmed by 6 bases and the J gene end by 4 bases; junction bases not matched to a gene: 8. The germline gives CDR1 SQVTM, CDR2 ANQGSEA.

J is TRBJ1-6 and V is TRBV19; D gene unclear. The CDR3 has 13 amino acids. CDR1 is LNHDA and CDR2 is SQIVND in the germline V gene (reference sequence). Between the trimmed V and J ends, which lost 5 bases and 7 bases, there was a span of 9 bases. The DNA for the CDR3 is TGTGCCAGTAGTCTGGAGGAGAATTCACCCCTCCACTTT. Its protein is CASSLEENSPLHF.

The chain employs TRBV19 and TRBJ2-2, with 11 bases matching TRBD2. The CDR3 covers 19 residues. Looked up from germline, CDR1 is LNHDA and CDR2 is SQIVND (reference sequence). V lost 5 bases and J lost 4; bases outside the gene matches: 15. The CDR3, as DNA: TGTGCCAGTAGTGCTACGGCCGCACTAGCGGGGGTTTCCACCGGGGAGCTGTTTTTT. Its protein product is CASSATAALAGVSTGELFF.